Below, 9 T cell receptor beta chains from the same sample are listed, as sequenced in a study of T cells after yellow fever vaccination. TCRdb reprocessed the 5' RACE reads via MiXCR and lists one record per CDR3 protein. In the table there are just under 600,000 distinct CDR3 sequences, approximately 15% of which are singletons. The sample was PBMCs, taken on the day of the yellow fever booster vaccination. The receptors stem from a man aged 25-40 years who received the YFV17D yellow fever vaccine.

This clonotype turned up a few times. This rearrangement joins TRBV20-1 to TRBJ2-7; TRBD1 matches 8 bases. V was clipped by 3 bases and J by 6 bases; unmatched bases: 7. The CDR3 contains 13 residues. Germline assignment: CDR1 DFQATT and CDR2 SNEGSKA (reference sequence). CDR3 residues: CSARWTGRSEQYF. CDR3 coding DNA: TGCAGTGCTAGGTGGACAGGGCGTAGCGAGCAGTACTTC.

The genes are TRBV5-1 and TRBJ2-5; D remains unclear. Between the trimmed V and J ends, which lost 2 bases and 1 base, there was a span of 12 bases. The germline V gene encodes CDR1 SGHRS and CDR2 YFSETQ. The CDR3 is made up of 15 amino acids. CDR3: CASSLKDGIQETQYF. DNA for the CDR3: TGCGCCAGCAGCTTAAAGGACGGAATCCAAGAGACCCAGTACTTC.

This clonotype was seen many times. The chain uses TRBV20-1 and TRBJ2-2; 11 nucleotides agree with TRBD2. Trimming took 5 bases from V and 2 from J; bases not matched to a gene: 10. Germline lookup yields CDR1 DFQATT and CDR2 SNEGSKA (reference sequence). This CDR3 comprises 17 residues. This CDR3 is CSASPGLAEFNTGELFF. For the CDR3, the DNA is TGCAGTGCTTCCCCGGGACTAGCGGAGTTCAACACCGGGGAGCTGTTTTTT.

The chain links TRBV11-2 to TRBJ2-6; possible D gene TRBD1, 6 bases. The germline CDR1 and CDR2 sequences are SGHAT and FQNNGV. The germline V and J ends were trimmed by 8 bases and 2 bases, with 22 bases remaining between them. This CDR3 contains 18 residues. The CDR3 DNA reads as TGTGCCAGCGCCCAACAAGTACAGGGAGCCCCTGGGGCCAACGTCCTGACTTTC. It yields the protein CASAQQVQGAPGANVLTF.

This chain links TRBV7-2 with TRBJ2-3; no clear D gene. V shed 1 base and J shed 2 bases, with 7 bases lying between them. This CDR3 comprises 14 residues. The germline V gene encodes CDR1 SGHTA and CDR2 FQGNSA. The CDR3 spells CASSLGRATDTQYF. CDR3 DNA sequence: TGTGCCAGCAGCTTAGGTCGGGCCACAGATACGCAGTATTTT. Looking up the rest from reference TRBV7-2 and TRBJ2-3 gives the full variable domain: GAGVSQSPSNKVTEKGKDVELRCDPISGHTALYWYRQSLGQGLEFLIYFQGNSAPDKSGLPSDRFSAERTGGSVSTLTIQRTQQEDSAVYLCASSLGRATDTQYFGPGTRLTVL.

This clonotype has more than one count but fewer than ten. The junction does not match germline at one end; this may be a read error. This chain uses TRBV29-1 with TRBJ2-5, with D possibly called TRBD1 or TRBD2 (5 bases each). The CDR3 is made up of 11 amino acids. Germline CDR1 SQVTM, CDR2 ANQGSEA. CDR3 bases: TGCAGCGTCCGGGACCAGGAGACCCAGTACTTC. Protein sequence: CSVRDQETQYF.

This clonotype was observed a handful of times. The V call is TRBV7-2, the J call TRBJ2-1; maybe TRBD2 (6 bases). There are 16 residues in the CDR3. Germline lookup yields CDR1 SGHTA and CDR2 FQGNSA. The V and J ends lost 0 bases and 9 bases respectively, with 18 bases between them. The CDR3 nucleotides are TGTGCCAGCAGCTTAGCGCCGGCCGCGGGACTCGCTGAGCAGTTCTTC. It yields the protein CASSLAPAAGLAEQFF.

This clonotype was found a few times. The chain has TRBV28 and TRBJ2-7; tentatively, D is TRBD2 (6 bases). The CDR3 runs 14 residues. The ends were cut back, 3 bases at V and 7 bases at J, with 16 bases in the middle. Germline values: CDR1 MDHEN, CDR2 SYDVKM. In DNA, the CDR3 is TGTGCCAGCAGTTTCGGGACTGCCATACGAGAGCAGTACTTC. This encodes CASSFGTAIREQYF.

This clonotype was counted between two and nine times. V usage is TRBV18 and J usage is TRBJ1-2, with a tentative D call TRBD1 (6 bases). The CDR3 is made up of 15 amino acids. The V end was cut by 0 bases, the J end by 3 bases, with 11 bases between. CDR1 and CDR2 from the germline V gene are KGHSH and LQKENI. The CDR3 nucleotides read TGTGCCAGCTCACCACCGACGGGGGGCTACTATGGCTACACCTTC. This gives the protein CASSPPTGGYYGYTF.